This TCR beta chain stems from a study of control samples from healthy donors and cancer patients. The V gene's germline CDR1 is MRHNA and CDR2 SNTAGT. This CDR3 is built from 15 residues. The germline V and J ends were trimmed by 0 bases and 3 bases, with 11 bases remaining between them. TCRdb's copy holds only in-frame clones and misses some; the assay was immunoSEQ multiplex PCR. This table holds about 120,000 clones, roughly 90% found once. Specimen: blood. This clonotype was obtained from a man aged 50 to 60 in good health. This chain uses TRBV6-4 with TRBJ1-1, with D uncertain. The CDR3 loop is CASSDSGRGYTEAFF. CDR3 bases: TGTGCCAGCAGTGACTCGGGCCGAGGGTACACTGAAGCTTTCTTT.